This TCR beta chain was retrieved from a study of blood T cells in healthy people across ages. The germline CDR1 and CDR2 sequences are SQVTM and ANQGSEA. Trimming stripped 2 bases from V and 2 bases from J, with 9 bases between. The CDR3 spans 14 residues. It was with a sample-barcoded 5' primer and a J-beta primer mix that a second PCR of roughly 6 to 12 cycles was run. TCRdb re-analysed the 5' RACE reads in MiXCR, keeping a single row per CDR3 protein. The sample has roughly 1,700,000 distinct CDR3 sequences; 28% are singletons. The sequence was obtained from a woman between 25 and 40 years old in good health. The sequenced sample was blood. The chain is built from TRBV29-1 and TRBJ2-2; no firm D call. The CDR3 is CSVEKQSNTGELFF. The CDR3, as DNA: TGCAGCGTTGAAAAGCAGAGCAACACCGGGGAGCTGTTTTTT.